Below are 24 T cell receptor beta chains sequenced from a single sample in a study of blood T cell repertoires in COVID-19. The protocol was immunoSEQ multiplex PCR, while the TCRdb copy is restricted to in-frame clones and leaves out a portion. Of a few hundred thousand clones in the sample, 85% to 90% are singletons; the top ten hold about 1.3%. Material: PBMCs or T cells enriched from blood (not recorded which). These receptors were obtained from a man aged 25 to 40 who had recovered from COVID-19.

The gene calls are TRBV27 and TRBJ1-4; D is undetermined. Germline loops: CDR1 MNHEY, CDR2 SMNVEV (reference sequence). The CDR3 covers 14 residues. With 5 bases removed from V and 0 bases from J, the gap between germline ends came to 7 bases. CDR3 coding DNA: TGTGCCAGCAGTAAACACGCAACTAATGAAAAACTGTTTTTT. This translates into CASSKHATNEKLFF.

The chain employs TRBV19 and TRBJ1-6; TRBD1 matches 7 bases. The germline gives CDR1 LNHDA, CDR2 SQIVND (reference sequence). V lost 5 bases, J lost 8 bases, and 9 bases stayed unmatched. The CDR3 has 15 residues. The CDR3: CASSAGGLWDSPLHF. The CDR3 DNA reads TGTGCCAGTAGTGCAGGGGGTTTATGGGATTCACCCCTCCACTTT.

The genes are TRBV29-1 and TRBJ2-5, with D possibly TRBD2 on 6 matching bases. Looked up from germline, CDR1 is SQVTM and CDR2 is ANQGSEA. Trimming stripped 6 bases from V and 5 bases from J, with 13 bases between. This CDR3 has 12 residues. In DNA form, the CDR3 reads TGCAGCGTGGAGGAGGGGAAGGAGACCCAGTACTTC. It specifies CSVEEGKETQYF.

The chain links TRBV9 to TRBJ2-7, with 14 nucleotides matching TRBD2. This CDR3 has 21 residues. CDR1 is SGDLS and CDR2 is YYNGEE in the germline V gene. The ends lost 0 bases at V and 2 bases at J; junction bases unmatched: 16. The CDR3 region has the DNA TGTGCCAGCAGCGTAGGCCCGCCGGGACTAGCGGGAGTTGGTCCCACCTACGAGCAGTACTTC. It codes for CASSVGPPGLAGVGPTYEQYF.

The chain employs TRBV18 and TRBJ1-1; D may be TRBD1 (5 bases). Trimming cost V 2 bases and J 3 bases, with 10 bases left between them. The CDR3 is 14 residues long. Germline CDR1 and CDR2: KGHSH and LQKENI. CDR3 region: CASSPSGGDTEAFF. The CDR3 coding sequence is TGTGCCAGCTCACCAAGCGGGGGTGACACTGAAGCTTTCTTT.

This chain links TRBV5-5 with TRBJ2-7; TRBD2 matches at 8 bases. Germline V gene lookup returns CDR1 SGHKS and CDR2 YYEKEE (reference sequence). The CDR3 is 14 amino acids. The J segment lost 2 bases and the V segment lost 3 bases, leaving 4 bases of the junction unmatched. The DNA of the CDR3 is TGTGCCAGCAGCTCCAGGACTAGCCCCTACGAGCAGTACTTC. Protein product: CASSSRTSPYEQYF.

The chain couples TRBV19 to TRBJ2-7, with 9 bases aligning to TRBD2. Unmatched junction bases numbered 2, after V lost 5 bases and J lost 0 bases. The CDR3 is 14 residues long. Per germline, CDR1 LNHDA and CDR2 SQIVND (reference sequence). CDR3 DNA sequence: TGTGCCAGTAGTGTGACTAGCGGCTCCTACGAGCAGTACTTC. Its translation is CASSVTSGSYEQYF.

This clone was detected once. This chain links TRBV19 with TRBJ2-5; possible D gene TRBD2, 6 bases. Germline V gene lookup returns CDR1 LNHDA and CDR2 SQIVND (reference sequence). V was trimmed by 3 bases and J by 5 bases, leaving 16 bases between them. The CDR3 length is 15 residues. The CDR3 DNA is TGTGCCAGTAGTATTTCCGCCGCGGAGGGGGAGACCCAGTACTTC. Amino acids: CASSISAAEGETQYF.

The rearrangement joins TRBV10-3 to TRBJ2-1, with 7 bases that match TRBD1. The CDR3 contains 16 residues. Germline V gene data show CDR1 as ENHRY and CDR2 as SYGVKD. Losses at the gene ends were 0 bases for V and 5 bases for J; bases not matched to a gene: 7. The CDR3 sequence is CAISESWRQGDNEQFF. The CDR3 coding sequence is TGTGCCATCAGTGAGTCGTGGCGACAGGGCGACAATGAGCAGTTCTTC.

The genes are TRBV6-1 and TRBJ1-2; tentative D call: TRBD1 (5 bases). Trimming pared 2 bases from V and 4 bases from J, leaving 8 bases between. CDR1 and CDR2 (germline): MNHNS, SASEGT. The CDR3 contains 13 residues. CDR3 coding DNA: TGTGCCAGCAGTGAACCAAGGGGCTATGGCTACACCTTC. Its protein product is CASSEPRGYGYTF.

CDR3 loop: CASSKVPMRGEQYF. The CDR3 DNA reads as TGTGCCAGCAGCAAAGTACCAATGCGGGGCGAGCAGTACTTC. The chain links TRBV21-1 to TRBJ2-7; TRBD2, the table's D call, lacks a check against the DNA. TRBV21-1 is a pseudogene locus. This CDR3 spans 14 amino acids.

This clone was seen only once. The chain combines TRBV30 with TRBJ1-1, with TRBD1 as a possible D gene (5 bases). The CDR3 contains 13 residues. Trimming took 3 bases from V and 1 from J, leaving 9 bases between them. Per the germline V gene, CDR1 is GTSNPN and CDR2 is SVGIG (reference sequence). The CDR3 sequence: CAWRPTANTEAFF. As DNA, the CDR3 is TGTGCCTGGAGGCCGACAGCGAACACTGAAGCTTTCTTT.

A single count supports this clone. The rearrangement links TRBV3-1 (or the pseudogene TRBV3-2) to TRBJ2-7; D not resolved. Germline CDR1 and CDR2: LGHDT and YNNKEL (reference sequence). The V and J ends lost 3 bases and 0 bases respectively, with 6 bases between them. The CDR3 loop spans 13 amino acids. CDR3: CASSHPSSYEQYF. In DNA, the CDR3 is TGTGCCAGCAGCCATCCTAGCTCCTACGAGCAGTACTTC.

V gene TRBV19 combines with J gene TRBJ1-1; maybe TRBD1 (5 bases). The CDR3 covers 13 residues. V was trimmed by 5 bases and J by 6 bases, leaving 13 bases between them. Germline V CDR1 and CDR2: LNHDA, SQIVND (reference sequence). The CDR3 region has the DNA TGTGCCAGTAGTTCGCCCAGGGAATCTGAAGCTTTCTTT. Protein product: CASSSPRESEAFF.

This chain joins TRBV19 and TRBJ1-6; no clear D. The CDR3 totals 12 residues. The germline gives CDR1 LNHDA, CDR2 SQIVND (reference sequence). The V and J ends lost 5 bases and 10 bases respectively, with 9 bases between them. CDR3 coding DNA: TGTGCCAGTAGTCTCAGAGCGTCACCCCTCCACTTT. Translation gives CASSLRASPLHF.

The chain recombines TRBV5-1 with TRBJ2-7, with 7 nucleotides matching TRBD2. With 3 bases clipped from V and 2 bases from J, the junction kept 2 bases outside the gene matches. This CDR3 comprises 13 residues. In germline, CDR1 is SGHRS, CDR2 YFSETQ. The CDR3 sequence: CASSSSGTYEQYF. The CDR3 nucleotides read TGCGCCAGCAGCTCCAGCGGGACCTACGAGCAGTACTTC. Drawing the rest from reference TRBV5-1 and TRBJ2-7, the complete variable domain is KAGVTQTPRYLIKTRGQQVTLSCSPISGHRSVSWYQQTPGQGLQFLFEYFSETQRNKGNFPGRFSGRQFSNSRSEMNVSTLELGDSALYLCASSSSGTYEQYFGPGTRLTVT.

The chain carries TRBV5-5 and TRBJ2-1; weak D call: TRBD2 (7 bases). Trimming shortened V by 0 bases and J by 3 bases, and 16 bases separated the two germline ends. CDR1 and CDR2 (germline): SGHKS, YYEKEE (reference sequence). CDR3 length equals 17 residues. The DNA for the CDR3 is TGTGCCAGCAGCTTGGCCGGGGGAGGGGGTTTCTACAATGAGCAGTTCTTC. Residues: CASSLAGGGGFYNEQFF.

This chain links TRBV19 with TRBJ2-2, with a weak D call TRBD2 (5 bases). V was clipped by 8 bases and J by 4 bases, with 14 bases between them. The CDR3 contains 14 residues. Per germline, CDR1 LNHDA and CDR2 SQIVND (reference sequence). CDR3 residues: CASSGKVGTGELFF. The CDR3 coding sequence is TGTGCCAGTTCGGGAAAAGTCGGCACCGGGGAGCTGTTTTTT. Full variable domain (remainder filled in from reference TRBV19 and TRBJ2-2): DGGITQSPKYLFRKEGQNVTLSCEQNLNHDAMYWYRQDPGQGLRLIYYSQIVNDFQKGDIAEGYSVSREKKESFPLTVTSAQKNPTAFYLCASSGKVGTGELFFGEGSRLTVL.

This chain uses TRBV25-1 with TRBJ2-7; TRBD1 agrees at 8 bases. Looked up from germline, CDR1 is MGHDK and CDR2 is SYGVNS. J was trimmed by 3 bases and V by 0 bases; bases with no gene match: 7. The CDR3 has 16 residues. CDR3 in DNA: TGTGCCAGCAGTGAATATGTGACAGGGGCCTACTACGAGCAGTACTTC. This gives the protein CASSEYVTGAYYEQYF.

V and J are TRBV7-2 and TRBJ1-1, with D possibly TRBD1 on 6 matching bases. Germline lookup yields CDR1 SGHTA and CDR2 FQGNSA. This CDR3 has 14 amino acids. V lost 1 base, J lost 3 bases, and 9 bases lay in between. The CDR3 sequence: CASSLVTGHTEAFF. For the CDR3, the DNA is TGTGCCAGCAGCTTAGTAACAGGGCACACTGAAGCTTTCTTT.

V and J are TRBV11-2 and TRBJ1-5; perhaps TRBD1 as D (6 bases). The germline V and J ends were trimmed by 3 bases and 4 bases, with 10 bases remaining between them. From germline, CDR1 is SGHAT and CDR2 FQNNGV. The CDR3 is made up of 14 amino acids. Written as DNA, the CDR3 is TGTGCCAGCAGCTTGACAGGTAGTAATCAGCCCCAGCATTTT. This translates into CASSLTGSNQPQHF.

The chain is built from TRBV6-1 and TRBJ2-7; perhaps TRBD2 as D (5 bases). CDR1 and CDR2 (germline): MNHNS, SASEGT. V shed 3 bases and J shed 5 bases, with 20 bases lying between them. The CDR3 is 16 amino acids. CDR3 in amino acids: CASSDRSVSISDEQYF. The CDR3 coding sequence is TGTGCCAGCAGTGATAGGTCAGTTTCAATTAGCGACGAGCAGTACTTC.

CDR3 sequence reads: CASSPGQGKNSPLHF. The CDR3 coding sequence is TGTGCCAGCAGCCCAGGACAGGGGAAGAATTCACCCCTCCACTTT. This chain connects TRBV5-4 to TRBJ1-6; TRBD1 matches at 9 bases. Germline CDR1 and CDR2: SGHNT and YYREEE (reference sequence). CDR3 length: 15 residues. The junction had 6 bases not matched to a gene; V was cut back by 4 bases and J by 7 bases.

The chain carries TRBV5-4 and TRBJ2-7; 10 nucleotides line up with TRBD1. Germline CDR1 reads SGHNT; CDR2 reads YYREEE (reference sequence). The length of the CDR3 is 15 residues. With 4 bases clipped from V and 6 bases from J, the junction kept 10 bases outside the gene matches. The CDR3 DNA is TGTGCCAGCAGCCCCCGGGACAGGGGTCGTAGCGAGCAGTACTTC. Protein sequence: CASSPRDRGRSEQYF.